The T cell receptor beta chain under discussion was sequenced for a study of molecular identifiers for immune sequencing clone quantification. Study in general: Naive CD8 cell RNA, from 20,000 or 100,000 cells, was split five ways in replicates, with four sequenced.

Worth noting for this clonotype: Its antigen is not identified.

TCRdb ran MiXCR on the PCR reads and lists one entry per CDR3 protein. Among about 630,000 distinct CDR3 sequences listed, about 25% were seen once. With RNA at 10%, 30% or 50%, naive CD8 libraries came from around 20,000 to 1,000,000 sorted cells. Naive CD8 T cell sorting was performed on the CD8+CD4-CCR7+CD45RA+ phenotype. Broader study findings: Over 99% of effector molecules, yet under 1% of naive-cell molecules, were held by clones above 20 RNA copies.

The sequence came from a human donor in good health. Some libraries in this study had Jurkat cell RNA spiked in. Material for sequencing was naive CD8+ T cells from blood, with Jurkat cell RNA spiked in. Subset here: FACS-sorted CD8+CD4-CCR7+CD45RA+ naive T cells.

The CDR3 nucleotides are TGTGCCAGCAGTTTCCACCACACAACTCGCACAGATACGCAGTATTTT. This sequence encodes CASSFHHTTRTDTQYF. The genes are TRBV27 and TRBJ2-3; D unresolved. The CDR3 extends over 16 amino acids. Trimming removed 3 bases from V and 1 base from J, with 14 bases in between. Germline V gene data show CDR1 as MNHEY and CDR2 as SMNVEV (reference sequence).